The sequence of this TCR beta chain was determined in a study of T-cell memory formation after mild COVID-19 (dated by TCRdb to about 2021). Background for the entire study: Most TCR sequence clusters were specific to one of the two donors. In a couple of donors, T-cell clones that expanded and contracted after mild COVID-19 were tracked by sequencing TCRalpha and TCRbeta repertoires over time. Two young, previously healthy adult volunteers made up the cohort, one male and one female. Points the paper makes about the study in general: Whether the second-wave clones peaking on day 37 were SARS-CoV-2 specific was not confirmed. Only a couple of mild cases were covered in the study, and larger cohorts including severe cases with pre-infection samples were considered necessary. Contracting CD4+ clones appeared mostly in the CM and EM memory subsets, whereas CD8+ clones were enriched in EMRA. Some responding clones were found in pre-infection memory, which suggests that pre-existing cross-reactive memory T cells took part in the SARS-CoV-2 response. From day 15 to 85, contracting clones showed balanced CD4/CD8 phenotypes, whereas a second wave of clones that expanded from day 15 to 37 leaned towards CD4+.

Turning to this clonotype: Which antigen it targets is not known. Per-base quality was not reported, and no clone a single base away is much larger than it.

TCRdb names Illumina NovaSeq 6000 as the instrument used. cDNA libraries for TCRalpha and TCRbeta were prepared by 5'RACE using constant-segment primers, with sample barcodes and unique molecular identifiers added. Trizol reagent was used to extract RNA from every sample. Amplification of the libraries took two PCR steps, and the second step added a second sample barcode plus Illumina TruSeq adapters. Sequencing of the libraries was done on an Illumina NovaSeq, producing 2 x 150 bp paired-end reads. For the original study's pipeline: Demultiplexing of reads and collapsing into UMI-guided consensus sequences were performed with migec v1.2.7. Using mixcr v2.1.11, UMI consensuses were aligned to TRA and TRB V and J templates and then assembled into clonotypes. Clonotypes were classified as expanded or contracted when called significant by both edgeR and NoisET, with noise models trained on biological replicates. For edgeR calls, the thresholds were a false discovery rate-adjusted p below 0.01 and a log2 fold-change of 1. As an exploratory analysis of dynamics, PCA with hierarchical clustering was applied to max-normalized trajectories of the 1000 most abundant clonotypes. The CD4 or CD8 phenotype of responding clones was assigned using the separately sequenced CD4+ and CD8+ repertoires. Using fastp trimming at Q25 and MiXCR clonotype assembly, TCRdb reanalyzed the public sequencing data and kept in-frame beta chains. Each record represents a unique CDR3 protein, reported with the most common genes and DNA among its rows. For this entry, the V and J calls and clone size follow TCRdb and not the study's own pipeline. In this sample the table shows approximately 250,000 distinct CDR3 sequences, over 15% of which occur a single time. Of the sample, around 21% is held by the ten largest clones.

From cysteine to phenylalanine, the CDR3 is 14 amino acids long. Solely the CDR3 DNA is kept, with 42 bases framed from the first base. The germline V gene specifies MNHEY as CDR1 and SVGEGT as CDR2. Trimming at the junction amounts to 8 bases on V and 7 bases on J, and the germline ends lie 20 bases apart. Ficoll-Paque density gradient centrifugation was the method used to isolate PBMCs. This receptor was taken from a man younger than 35 who had mild COVID-19 (a few samples of this study predate the infection). The sample titles of this study are shuffled in the database, so cell type and time point are left out; the donor was told from shared clones. In this chain, TRBV6-2 or TRBV6-3 is recombined with TRBJ2-5; TRBD2 is perhaps the D gene, given 5 matching bases. The specimen sequenced was PBMCs or a T cell subset sorted from them (not recorded which). CDR3 protein: CASSERGALATQYF. The DNA sequence reads TGTGCCAGCTCGGAACGGGGAGCATTGGCGACCCAGTACTTC.